These T cell receptor beta chains were read from a single sample in a study of shared clonotypes between healthy human individuals. Profiled with immunoSEQ multiplex PCR; TCRdb holds only in-frame clones, not every one. Counted here are 550,000 to 800,000 clones, 74% occurring once; the ten biggest clones make up 1.7%. The specimen sequenced was memory CD4+ T cells sorted from blood. Receptor source: a woman in her 30s in good health. CDR3s include the opening cysteine and the closing phenylalanine or tryptophan. D genes are given only for firm matches. Size values are once, few and many counts, or a class for expanded clones, and some rows have none.

clone size	D gene	V gene	J gene	CDR3 protein	CDR3 DNA
once	.	TRBV5-5	TRBJ1-4	CASSVQGLANEKLFF	TGTGCCAGCAGCGTACAGGGTTTAGCTAATGAAAAACTGTTTTTT
once	TRBD1	TRBV20-1	TRBJ1-2	CSVNRGRGYTF	TGCAGTGTTAACAGGGGCCGTGGCTACACCTTC
.	.	TRBV10-3	TRBJ2-7	CAISWDGLYEQYF	TGTGCCATCAGTTGGGACGGCCTCTACGAGCAGTACTTC
.	TRBD2	TRBV19	TRBJ2-1	CASSIRGRGNEQFF	TGTGCCAGTAGTATACGAGGGAGGGGCAATGAGCAGTTCTTC
.	.	TRBV6-5	TRBJ2-7	CASSYYKFSEQYF	TGTGCCAGCAGTTATTATAAGTTCTCCGAGCAGTACTTC
.	TRBD2	TRBV7-9	TRBJ2-7	CASSLKASGSGEQYF	TGTGCCAGCAGCTTAAAGGCTAGCGGGAGTGGAGAGCAGTACTTC
.	TRBD1	TRBV10-2	TRBJ1-3	CASSTRTGLARSSGNTIYF	TGCGCCAGCAGTACTCGGACAGGATTAGCCCGGAGCTCTGGAAACACCATATATTTT
few	TRBD1	TRBV5-8	TRBJ2-2	CASRTRTGGIGELFF	TGTGCCAGCAGGACTCGGACAGGTGGAATCGGGGAGCTGTTTTTT
.	.	TRBV27	TRBJ1-1	CASSEGQFGDTEAFF	TGTGCCAGCAGTGAGGGGCAATTTGGGGACACTGAAGCTTTCTTT
.	TRBD1	TRBV11-2	TRBJ1-4	CASSLTGARGKLFF	TGTGCCAGCAGCTTAACAGGGGCCCGGGGTAAACTGTTTTTT
.	.	TRBV27	TRBJ2-7	CASQKLDSAYEQYF	TGTGCCAGCCAAAAGCTAGACAGCGCCTACGAGCAGTACTTC
.	TRBD2	TRBV9	TRBJ2-3	CASSVGWTSKDTQYF	TGTGCCAGCAGCGTAGGTTGGACTAGCAAAGATACGCAGTATTTT
.	TRBD2	TRBV9	TRBJ2-3	CASSVTSGGGDTQYF	TGTGCCAGCAGCGTCACTAGCGGAGGGGGGGATACGCAGTATTTT
.	.	TRBV5-1	TRBJ2-2	CASSLGTSNTGELFF	TGCGCCAGCAGCCTCGGGACTTCGAACACCGGGGAGCTGTTTTTT
.	TRBD2	TRBV5-6	TRBJ2-7	CASSFRLAGSEQYF	TGTGCCAGCAGCTTCCGACTAGCGGGAAGCGAGCAGTACTTC
.	.	TRBV14	TRBJ2-3	CASSQDQGSFTDTQYF	TGTGCCAGCAGCCAAGATCAAGGGTCCTTCACAGATACGCAGTATTTT
.	.	TRBV5-1	TRBJ2-1	CASRERISYNEQFF	TGCGCCAGCAGAGAGCGGATATCCTACAATGAGCAGTTCTTC
once	TRBD2	TRBV30	TRBJ2-7	CAWSQTGTSYEQYF	TGTGCCTGGAGTCAAACCGGGACTAGCTACGAGCAGTACTTC
.	TRBD1	TRBV19	TRBJ2-7	CASSIRGQGNGYEQYF	TGTGCCAGTAGTATCCGTGGACAGGGCAATGGGTACGAGCAGTACTTC
.	.	TRBV2	TRBJ2-7	CASSVGWTYEQYF	TGTGCCAGCAGTGTGGGCTGGACCTACGAGCAGTACTTC
once	.	TRBV5-1	TRBJ2-6	CASSLQGVGANVLTF	TGCGCCAGCAGCTTACAGGGTGTTGGGGCCAACGTCCTGACTTTC
.	.	TRBV5-1	TRBJ2-1	CASMSDNEQFF	TGCGCCAGCATGAGCGACAATGAGCAGTTCTTC
.	.	TRBV27	TRBJ1-2	CASSLDDRWDGYTF	TGTGCCAGCAGTTTAGACGACAGGTGGGATGGCTACACCTTC
.	TRBD2	TRBV10-3	TRBJ2-3	CAIRLETLAGESTDTQYF	TGTGCCATCAGACTCGAGACCCTAGCGGGAGAGTCGACAGATACGCAGTATTTT
.	.	TRBV28	TRBJ2-1	CASSWHTQREQFF	TGTGCCAGCAGTTGGCACACCCAACGCGAGCAGTTCTTC
.	TRBD1	TRBV5-1	TRBJ1-2	CASSWGDRAGDGYTF	TGCGCCAGCAGCTGGGGTGACAGGGCTGGAGATGGCTACACCTTC